These T cell receptor beta chains were read from a single sample in a study of beta chain features in type 1 diabetes. Profiled with immunoSEQ multiplex PCR; TCRdb holds only in-frame clones, not every one. The sample contains 680,000 or so clones, roughly 13% of which appear only once. The sequenced material came from naive CD4+ T cells from blood. The source is a man younger than 35 with type 1 diabetes. Each CDR3 is given with its conserved first and last residue. The D gene is left open where the match is weak. Some rows mark clone size as missing; the rest say once, few, many or name a class of expanded clone.

clone size | D gene | J gene | V gene | CDR3 protein | CDR3 DNA
- | TRBD1 | TRBJ1-1 | TRBV10-1 | CASSVHRGGEAFF | TGCGCCAGCAGTGTACACAGGGGTGGTGAAGCTTTCTTT
- | - | TRBJ1-1 | TRBV7-9 | CASSLREGAFF | TGTGCCAGCAGCCTTAGGGAGGGGGCTTTCTTT
few | - | TRBJ2-2 | TRBV14 | CASSRGSGELFF | TGTGCCAGCAGCCGGGGTTCCGGGGAGCTGTTTTTT
few | TRBD2 | TRBJ2-1 | TRBV7-2 | CATAGQSGGPHNEQFF | TGTGCCACCGCCGGGCAGAGCGGGGGTCCCCACAATGAGCAGTTCTTC
few | TRBD1 | TRBJ1-2 | TRBV30 | CAWSPQGDYGYTF | TGTGCCTGGAGTCCCCAGGGGGACTATGGCTACACCTTC
few | TRBD2 | TRBJ2-1 | TRBV11-1 | CASSFSGESYNEQFF | TGTGCCAGCAGTTTCAGCGGGGAATCCTACAATGAGCAGTTCTTC
- | - | TRBJ1-2 | TRBV30 | CAWSLLPSNYGYTF | TGTGCCTGGAGCCTGCTTCCCTCTAACTATGGCTACACCTTC
- | TRBD2 | TRBJ2-3 | TRBV7-8 | CASSLGRGIDTQYF | TGTGCCAGCAGCTTAGGGCGGGGGATAGATACGCAGTATTTT
few | TRBD2 | TRBJ2-5 | TRBV14 | CASSQEGASGGAEETQYF | TGTGCCAGCAGCCAAGAAGGGGCTAGCGGGGGGGCTGAGGAGACCCAGTACTTC
few | - | TRBJ1-5 | TRBV7-9 | CASSSGGGINQPQHF | TGTGCCAGCAGCTCCGGCGGGGGCATCAATCAGCCCCAGCATTTT
- | - | TRBJ1-2 | TRBV6-5 | CASSYSGRGGYTF | TGTGCCAGCAGTTACTCGGGCAGGGGAGGCTACACCTTC
- | TRBD2 | TRBJ2-5 | TRBV9 | CASSGTSGALGETQYF | TGTGCCAGCAGCGGGACTAGCGGGGCCTTGGGGGAGACCCAGTACTTC
- | TRBD1 | TRBJ2-7 | TRBV10-3 | CAIRDRSTEQYF | TGTGCCATTAGGGACAGGTCAACCGAGCAGTACTTC
- | - | TRBJ2-5 | TRBV19 | CASSQTITKMSQYF | TGTGCCAGTAGCCAGACCATCACCAAGATGTCCCAGTACTTC
- | - | TRBJ1-6 | TRBV5-4 | CASSREGYNSPLHF | TGTGCCAGCAGCAGGGAGGGTTATAATTCACCCCTCCACTTT
- | - | TRBJ1-4 | TRBV7-8 | CASSLEGIATNEKLFF | TGTGCCAGCAGCTTAGAAGGGATAGCAACTAATGAAAAACTGTTTTTT
few | - | TRBJ1-2 | TRBV6-5 | CASSYNDRFYGYTF | TGTGCCAGCAGTTACAACGACAGGTTCTATGGCTACACCTTC
- | TRBD2 | TRBJ2-5 | TRBV6-1 | CASSELAGGPETQYF | TGTGCCAGCAGTGAACTAGCGGGGGGTCCTGAGACCCAGTACTTC
- | - | TRBJ2-3 | TRBV11-2 | CASSRLISTDTQYF | TGTGCCAGCAGCCGTCTGATAAGCACAGATACGCAGTATTTT